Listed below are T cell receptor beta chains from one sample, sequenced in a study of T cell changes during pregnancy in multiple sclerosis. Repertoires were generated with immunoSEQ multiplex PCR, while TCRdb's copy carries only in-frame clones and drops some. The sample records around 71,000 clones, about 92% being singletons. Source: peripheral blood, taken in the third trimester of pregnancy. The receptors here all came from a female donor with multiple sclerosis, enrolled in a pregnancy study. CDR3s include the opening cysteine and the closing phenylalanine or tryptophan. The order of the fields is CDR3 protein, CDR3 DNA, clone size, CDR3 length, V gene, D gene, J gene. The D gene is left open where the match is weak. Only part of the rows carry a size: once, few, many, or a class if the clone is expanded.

CDR3aa: CASSIQGGYQPQHF; CDR3nt: TGTGCCAGTAGTATACAGGGTGGCTATCAGCCCCAGCATTTT; abundance: .; len: 14; v_gene: TRBV19; d_gene: .; j_gene: TRBJ1-5
CDR3aa: CASSLTYNTEAFF; CDR3nt: TGTGCCAGCAGCTTGACATACAACACTGAAGCTTTCTTT; abundance: once; len: 13; v_gene: TRBV11-3; d_gene: .; j_gene: TRBJ1-1
CDR3aa: CASKRGLGRDREKLFF; CDR3nt: TGTGCCAGCAAGAGGGGATTAGGGAGGGATCGTGAAAAACTGTTTTTT; abundance: .; len: 16; v_gene: TRBV27; d_gene: .; j_gene: TRBJ1-4
CDR3aa: CASSLGQGINYGYTF; CDR3nt: TGCGCCAGCAGCTTGGGACAGGGCATTAACTATGGCTACACCTTC; abundance: .; len: 15; v_gene: TRBV5-1; d_gene: TRBD1; j_gene: TRBJ1-2
CDR3aa: CAAAGRGTSRYNEQFF; CDR3nt: TGTGCCGCCGCCGGTAGGGGGACTAGTAGGTACAATGAGCAGTTCTTC; abundance: .; len: 16; v_gene: TRBV5-8; d_gene: TRBD2; j_gene: TRBJ2-1
CDR3aa: CASSTTPGGPETQYF; CDR3nt: TGTGCCAGCAGCACCACACCGGGGGGTCCAGAGACCCAGTACTTC; abundance: .; len: 15; v_gene: TRBV6-5; d_gene: TRBD2; j_gene: TRBJ2-5
CDR3aa: CASSPRLGGKNSGNTIYF; CDR3nt: TGTGCCAGCAGTCCTCGTCTTGGCGGTAAGAATTCTGGAAACACCATATATTTT; abundance: .; len: 18; v_gene: TRBV28; d_gene: .; j_gene: TRBJ1-3
CDR3aa: CASSDRFYGYTF; CDR3nt: TGTGCCAGCAGTGACAGATTCTATGGCTACACCTTC; abundance: once; len: 12; v_gene: TRBV25-1; d_gene: .; j_gene: TRBJ1-2
CDR3aa: CASSSSGQGIQQYF; CDR3nt: TGTGCCAGCAGCTCCTCCGGACAGGGTATTCAGCAGTACTTC; abundance: .; len: 14; v_gene: TRBV5-6; d_gene: TRBD1; j_gene: TRBJ2-7
CDR3aa: CAWSSTVQETQYF; CDR3nt: TGTGCCTGGAGTTCGACAGTACAAGAGACCCAGTACTTC; abundance: .; len: 13; v_gene: TRBV30; d_gene: .; j_gene: TRBJ2-5
CDR3aa: CAWSVHRGSYQPQHF; CDR3nt: TGTGCCTGGAGTGTCCACAGGGGGTCGTATCAGCCCCAGCATTTT; abundance: .; len: 15; v_gene: TRBV30; d_gene: TRBD1; j_gene: TRBJ1-5
CDR3aa: CASEGLQGVSLSYEQYF; CDR3nt: TGTGCCAGCGAGGGACTTCAGGGAGTCTCTCTTTCCTACGAGCAGTACTTC; abundance: .; len: 17; v_gene: TRBV2; d_gene: .; j_gene: TRBJ2-7
CDR3aa: CASSPGWNQPQHF; CDR3nt: TGTGCCAGCTCCCCCGGGTGGAATCAGCCCCAGCATTTT; abundance: .; len: 13; v_gene: TRBV18; d_gene: .; j_gene: TRBJ1-5
CDR3aa: CATSSRLAGGSYEQYF; CDR3nt: TGTGCCACCTCGAGTCGACTAGCGGGAGGATCATACGAGCAGTACTTC; abundance: .; len: 16; v_gene: TRBV19; d_gene: TRBD2; j_gene: TRBJ2-7
CDR3aa: CASSLYTGGPSLEQYF; CDR3nt: TGCGCCAGCAGCTTGTATACGGGAGGGCCCTCTCTCGAGCAGTACTTC; abundance: .; len: 16; v_gene: TRBV5-1; d_gene: TRBD2; j_gene: TRBJ2-7
CDR3aa: CAWSKAGSTGEQFF; CDR3nt: TGTGCCTGGAGTAAGGCGGGATCTACGGGTGAGCAGTTCTTC; abundance: .; len: 14; v_gene: TRBV30; d_gene: .; j_gene: TRBJ2-1